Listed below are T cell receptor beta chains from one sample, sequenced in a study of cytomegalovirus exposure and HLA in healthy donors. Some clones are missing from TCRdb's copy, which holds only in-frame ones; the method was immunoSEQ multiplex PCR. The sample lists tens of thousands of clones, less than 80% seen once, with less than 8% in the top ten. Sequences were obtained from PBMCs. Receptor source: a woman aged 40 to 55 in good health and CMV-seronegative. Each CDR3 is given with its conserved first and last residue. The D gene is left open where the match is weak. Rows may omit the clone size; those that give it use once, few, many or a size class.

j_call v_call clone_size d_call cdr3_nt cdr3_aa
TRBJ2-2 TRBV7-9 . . TGTGCCAGCAGCTTCCCCCCCACCAGGGTTGGCACCGGGGAGCTGTTTTTT CASSFPPTRVGTGELFF
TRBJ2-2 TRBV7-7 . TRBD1 TGTGCCAGCAGCTTAGAAGGGGGCATCGGGGAGCTGTTTTTT CASSLEGGIGELFF
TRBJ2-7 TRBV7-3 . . TGTGCCAGCAGCTGGAATCGCGGGTACGAGCAGTACTTC CASSWNRGYEQYF
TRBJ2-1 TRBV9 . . TGTGCCAGCAGCCCCCAGGGAAGGGAGCAGTTCTTC CASSPQGREQFF
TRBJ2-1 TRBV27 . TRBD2 TGTGCCAGCAGTTTATGGGGAGGGGATGAGCAGTTCTTC CASSLWGGDEQFF
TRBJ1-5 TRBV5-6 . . TGTGCCAGCAGTTTTTCGAGAAATCAGCCCCAGCATTTT CASSFSRNQPQHF
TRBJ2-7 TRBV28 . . TGTGCCAGCACCAGTCCATACCTAGCGTCCTTCTACGAGCAGTACTTC CASTSPYLASFYEQYF
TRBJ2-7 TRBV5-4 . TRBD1 TGTGCCAGCAGCTTGGGTGGGACAGGGACCGAGCAGTACTTC CASSLGGTGTEQYF
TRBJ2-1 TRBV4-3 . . TGCGCCAGCAGCCAAGATCTGCGGGACTTGATATACAATGAGCAGTTCTTC CASSQDLRDLIYNEQFF
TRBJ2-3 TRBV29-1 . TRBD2 TGCAGCGTTGCACTAGCGGGCGATACGCAGTATTTT CSVALAGDTQYF
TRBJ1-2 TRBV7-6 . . TGTGCCAGCAGCTTAGGGACAAACTATGGCTACACCTTC CASSLGTNYGYTF
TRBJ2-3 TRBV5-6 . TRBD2 TGTGCCAGCAGCTTGTTTGGCGGCGGGAGGGCCCCAGATACGCAGTATTTT CASSLFGGGRAPDTQYF
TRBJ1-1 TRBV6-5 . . TGTGCCAGCACCACCTCCGGGAAGCACACTGAAGCTTTCTTT CASTTSGKHTEAFF
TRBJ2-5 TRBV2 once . TGTGCCAGCTCGCTAGCAGAGTACCAAGAGACCCAGTACTTC CASSLAEYQETQYF
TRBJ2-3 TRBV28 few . TGTGCCAGCAGTGCCCGGACAGGAGGGACAGATACGCAGTATTTT CASSARTGGTDTQYF
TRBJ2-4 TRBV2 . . TGTGCCAGCAGCGAGCTCCCGAGTTTTGGCAAAAACATTCAGTACTTC CASSELPSFGKNIQYF
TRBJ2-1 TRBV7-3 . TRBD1 TGTGCCAGCAGCCAGGGACAGGGGGTCAATGAGCAGTTCTTC CASSQGQGVNEQFF
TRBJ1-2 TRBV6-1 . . TGTGCCAGCAGTGAAGCACGGAGGGGCACTAACTATGGCTACACCTTC CASSEARRGTNYGYTF
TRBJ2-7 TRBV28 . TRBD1 TGTGCCAGCAGTTTATCGATCCAGGGGGCTGTCGAGCAGTACTTC CASSLSIQGAVEQYF
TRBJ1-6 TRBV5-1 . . TGCGCCAGCAGCTTATCGGGAGCTGATAATTCACCCCTCCACTTT CASSLSGADNSPLHF